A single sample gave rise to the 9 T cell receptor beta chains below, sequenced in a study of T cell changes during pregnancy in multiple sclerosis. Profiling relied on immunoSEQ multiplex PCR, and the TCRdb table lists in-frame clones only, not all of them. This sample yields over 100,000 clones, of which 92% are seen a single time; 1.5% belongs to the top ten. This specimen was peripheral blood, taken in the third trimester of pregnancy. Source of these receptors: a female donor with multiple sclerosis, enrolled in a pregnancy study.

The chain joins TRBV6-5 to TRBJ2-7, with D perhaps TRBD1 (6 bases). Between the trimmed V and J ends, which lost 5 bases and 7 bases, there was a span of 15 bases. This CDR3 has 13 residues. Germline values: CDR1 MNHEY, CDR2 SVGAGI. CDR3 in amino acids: CASSRATRGEQYF. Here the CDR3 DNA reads TGTGCCAGCAGTCGAGCCACCAGGGGAGAGCAGTACTTC.

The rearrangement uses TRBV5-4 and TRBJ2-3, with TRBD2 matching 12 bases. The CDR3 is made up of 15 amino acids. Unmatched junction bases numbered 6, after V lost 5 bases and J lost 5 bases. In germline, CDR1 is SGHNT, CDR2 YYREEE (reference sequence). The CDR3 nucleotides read TGTGCCAGCAGGTCCCTAGCGGGAGGGTTAGATACGCAGTATTTT. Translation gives CASRSLAGGLDTQYF.

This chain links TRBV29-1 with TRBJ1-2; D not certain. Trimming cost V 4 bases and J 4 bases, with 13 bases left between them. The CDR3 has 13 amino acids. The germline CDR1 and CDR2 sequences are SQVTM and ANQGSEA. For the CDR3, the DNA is TGCAGCGTTGGGCCGGAGGAAGGCTATGGCTACACCTTC. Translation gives CSVGPEEGYGYTF. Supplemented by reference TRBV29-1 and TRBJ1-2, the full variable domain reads SAVISQKPSRDICQRGTSLTIQCQVDSQVTMMFWYRQQPGQSLTLIATANQGSEATYESGFVIDKFPISRPNLTFSTLTVSNMSPEDSSIYLCSVGPEEGYGYTFGSGTRLTVV.

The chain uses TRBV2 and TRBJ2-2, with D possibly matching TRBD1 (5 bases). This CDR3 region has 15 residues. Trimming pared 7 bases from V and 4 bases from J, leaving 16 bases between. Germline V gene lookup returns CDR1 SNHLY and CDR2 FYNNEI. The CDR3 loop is CASTPAGYRTGELFF. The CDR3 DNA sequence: TGTGCCAGCACCCCTGCAGGGTATCGCACCGGGGAGCTGTTTTTT.

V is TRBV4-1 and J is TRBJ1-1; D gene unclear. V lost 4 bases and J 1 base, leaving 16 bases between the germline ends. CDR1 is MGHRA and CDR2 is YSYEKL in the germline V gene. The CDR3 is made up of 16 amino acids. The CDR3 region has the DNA TGCGCCAGCAGCCTTTCCGTGGGTGGGCAGAACACTGAAGCTTTCTTT. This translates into CASSLSVGGQNTEAFF.

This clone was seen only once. The CDR3 DNA reads as TGTGCCAGCAGCTTAGTAGCAGGGGAGAGGTATGGCTACACCTTC. Translated, it gives CASSLVAGERYGYTF. The V call is TRBV7-2, the J call TRBJ1-2, with a tentative D call TRBD1 (6 bases). The CDR3 spans 15 residues. Trimming took off 1 base at V and 5 bases at J, with 14 bases between the two ends. CDR1 and CDR2 from the germline V gene are SGHTA and FQGNSA.

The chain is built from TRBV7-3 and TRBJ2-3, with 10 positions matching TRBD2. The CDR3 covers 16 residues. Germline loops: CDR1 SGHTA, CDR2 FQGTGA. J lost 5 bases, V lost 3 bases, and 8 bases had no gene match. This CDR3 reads CASSFPTSGGEDTQYF. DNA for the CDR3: TGTGCCAGCAGCTTTCCCACGAGCGGGGGGGAAGATACGCAGTATTTT.

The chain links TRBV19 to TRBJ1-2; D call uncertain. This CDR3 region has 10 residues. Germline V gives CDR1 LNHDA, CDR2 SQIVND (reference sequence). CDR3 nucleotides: TGTTCCTCAAGCTGCTATGGCTACACCTTC. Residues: CSSSCYGYTF.

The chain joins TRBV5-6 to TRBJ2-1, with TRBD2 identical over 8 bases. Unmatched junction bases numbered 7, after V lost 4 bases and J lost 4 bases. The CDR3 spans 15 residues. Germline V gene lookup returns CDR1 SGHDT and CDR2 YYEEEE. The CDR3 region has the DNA TGTGCCAGCAGCGGGAGCGGGAGTGGGTACAATGAGCAGTTCTTC. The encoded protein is CASSGSGSGYNEQFF.